This T cell receptor (beta chain) is drawn from a study of blood T cells in healthy people across ages (dated by TCRdb to about 2015). With respect to the entire study: Template switching captured roughly one uniquely barcoded TCR beta cDNA molecule per two T cells in model experiments. Two additional independent replicas of 1 million unique cDNA reads from the same blood draw were analyzed for two donors (one aged 18 to 30 and one aged 80 or older). Four age groups were formed from the donors: young (average approximately 15 years), middle-aged (around 40), aged (about 62) and long-lived (less than 85). The study measured age-related changes in TCR beta repertoire diversity using deep sequencing normalized with unique cDNA molecular identifiers. To avoid experimental bias, donors of different ages were distributed randomly across sequencing lanes. Broad study findings and their caveats: Observed TCR beta diversity per million T cells fell roughly linearly with age, and a significant reduction was already apparent by age around 39. Because profiling used bulk unsorted PBMCs, naive and antigen-experienced compartments could not be compared conclusively. Compared with the aged group, the long-lived group had more naive CD4+ T cells, fewer expanded clones and increased TCR diversity, suggesting age selection. Total diversity estimates from one million sequenced T cells were considered lower bounds and underestimates. The CMV infection status of donors was not known, potentially confounding age-related changes in expanded clonotypes. The percentage of naive T cells measured by flow cytometry correlated strongly with observed TCR beta diversity.

Library method: 5' RACE. The instrument given in TCRdb is Illumina HiSeq 2500. A second roughly 6 to 12 cycle PCR used a sample-barcoded 5' primer and a J-beta primer mix. Each TCR beta cDNA molecule received a unique molecular identifier from a template-switch 5' adaptor carrying 12 random nucleotides. Each sample yielded at least 2.5 million CDR3-containing paired-end reads. First-strand cDNA synthesis was performed from all RNA using the Mint cDNA synthesis kit, with priming by a TRBC-specific oligonucleotide. Following uracil-DNA glycosylase treatment, a first 18-cycle PCR with universal primers M1SS and BC2_uni_R was performed on all cDNA. As for how the authors treated the data: Each sample was normalized by randomly selecting 1 million high-quality reads, each carrying a distinct molecular identifier. Instead of being binned into consensus sequences, reads that shared molecular identifiers were thrown out. MiTCR, with a Q25 quality threshold and the strictest error-elimination algorithm, was used for CDR3 identification, clonotype clustering and error correction. A nonparametric unseen species model with Euler transformation was used to estimate lower-bound total TCR beta diversity. TCRdb ran its own pipeline on the public reads, namely fastp trimming at Q25 and MiXCR clone calling, and kept in-frame beta chains. Every CDR3 protein is listed once, alongside the most common genes and DNA of its rows. The V and J calls follow TCRdb's processing rather than the paper's. In this sample the table shows approximately 670,000 distinct CDR3 sequences, approximately 40% of which occur a single time. Around 30% of the sample goes to the ten largest clones.

Remarks on this clonotype: It has no known antigen specificity. Base quality data are lacking; no much larger clone is found one base away.

The junction shows trimming of 0 bases on V and 1 base on J, plus 11 bases between the germline ends. For CDR1 and CDR2, the germline V gene lists ENHRY and SYGVKD. Including cysteine and phenylalanine, the CDR3 has 16 amino acids. The retained sequence is limited to the CDR3, 48 bases, with the frame set at the first base. The 35 to 40 donors, aged 6 to 90 years, were systemically healthy Caucasian individuals from Russia. Approximately 11 milliliters of peripheral blood were drawn from each donor into EDTA-treated Vacutainer tubes. Ficoll-Paque density-gradient centrifugation was used to isolate PBMCs, with at least 6.5 million per sample. Total RNA, at least 5.5 micrograms per sample, was extracted from PBMCs with Trizol reagent. The percentages of naive CD45RAhigh/CD27high T cells were determined by flow cytometry on a PBMC aliquot from every donor.

The chain couples TRBV10-3 to TRBJ2-3, with TRBD2 as a weak D call on 6 bases. This TCR was recovered from an elderly man in good health. The sample was blood. CDR3 region: CAISESGGRGTDTQYF. The DNA sequence follows: TGTGCCATCAGTGAGTCGGGGGGTAGGGGCACAGATACGCAGTATTTT.